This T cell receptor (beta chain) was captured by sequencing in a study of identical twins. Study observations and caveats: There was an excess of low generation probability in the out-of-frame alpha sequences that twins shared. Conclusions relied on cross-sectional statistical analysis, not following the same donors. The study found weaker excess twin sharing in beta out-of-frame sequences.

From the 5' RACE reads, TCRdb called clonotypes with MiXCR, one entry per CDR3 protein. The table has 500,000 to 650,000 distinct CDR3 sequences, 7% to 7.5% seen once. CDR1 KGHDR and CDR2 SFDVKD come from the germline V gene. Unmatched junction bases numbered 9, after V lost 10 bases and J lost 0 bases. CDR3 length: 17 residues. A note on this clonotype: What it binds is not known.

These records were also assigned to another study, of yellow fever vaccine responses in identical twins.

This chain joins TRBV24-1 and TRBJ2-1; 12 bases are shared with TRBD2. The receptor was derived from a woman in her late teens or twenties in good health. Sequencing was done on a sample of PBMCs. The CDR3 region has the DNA TGTGCCACTTCCGGGACTAGCGGGCCCAGCTCCTACAATGAGCAGTTCTTC. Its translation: CATSGTSGPSSYNEQFF.